A single sample gave rise to the 23 T cell receptor beta chains below, sequenced in a study of response to subunit inactivated influenza vaccine. TCRdb itself ran the RT-PCR reads through MiXCR, one entry per CDR3 protein. The data show about 650,000 distinct CDR3 sequences, with around 14% seen just once and around a tenth held by the top ten. The sequences come from PBMCs from blood, collected about 12 days after vaccination. The receptors here all came from a man aged 45 to 65 who received an inactivated influenza vaccine.

This clonotype showed up just a few times. The chain couples TRBV7-9 to TRBJ2-2; D is undetermined. This CDR3 is built from 14 residues. Trimming stripped 6 bases from V and 1 base from J, with 9 bases between. Per germline, CDR1 SEHNR and CDR2 FQNEAQ (reference sequence). The CDR3 nucleotides are TGTGCCAGCAGTTCCATGGGGAACACCGGGGAGCTGTTTTTT. This translates into CASSSMGNTGELFF. Full variable domain (rest looked up from reference TRBV7-9 and TRBJ2-2): DTGVSQNPRHKITKRGQNVTFRCDPISEHNRLYWYRQTLGQGPEFLTYFQNEAQLEKSRLLSDRFSAERPKGSFSTLEIQRTEQGDSAMYLCASSSMGNTGELFFGEGSRLTVL.

The chain carries TRBV29-1 and TRBJ2-5; 7 bases map to TRBD2. The junction had 6 bases not matched to a gene; V was cut back by 3 bases and J by 5 bases. This CDR3 comprises 13 residues. Germline-derived CDR1 and CDR2 are SQVTM and ANQGSEA. The CDR3 loop is CSVDLGGGETQYF. The CDR3 bases are TGCAGCGTTGATTTGGGGGGAGGGGAGACCCAGTACTTC.

The chain joins TRBV6-2 or TRBV6-3 to TRBJ1-6, with D tentatively TRBD1 (5 bases). Trimming took 6 bases from V and 19 from J, leaving 22 bases between them. This CDR3 has 13 amino acids. Germline V CDR1 and CDR2: MNHEY, SVGEGT. The CDR3 spells CASSSYTGPSIHF. The CDR3 bases are TGTGCCAGCAGCTCATATACGGGACCTTCAATTCACTTT.

At least ten counts were recorded for this clonotype. CDR3 nucleotide sequence: TGTGCCAGCAGTTACACAGGGGATACTGAAGCTTTCTTT. It translates to CASSYTGDTEAFF. The J gene is TRBJ1-1, the V gene TRBV12-3 or TRBV12-4; TRBD1 aligns across 7 bases. Trimming took 4 bases from V and 5 from J; bases not matched to a gene: 4. The CDR3 consists of 13 residues.

The chain has TRBV4-1 and TRBJ2-7; unclear D gene. This CDR3 is built from 16 residues. V dropped 2 bases and J dropped 3 bases, with 17 bases sitting between them. CDR1 MGHRA and CDR2 YSYEKL come from the germline V gene. The DNA for the CDR3 is TGCGCCAGCAGCCAACCGTCAAAGTTCCCATTCTACGAGCAGTACTTC. Its translation is CASSQPSKFPFYEQYF.

The sample holds a few counts of this clonotype. The genes are TRBV29-1 and TRBJ2-3, with 8 positions matching TRBD2. The junction had 7 bases not matched to a gene; V was cut back by 3 bases and J by 8 bases. The germline V gene has CDR1 SQVTM and CDR2 ANQGSEA. The CDR3 contains 13 residues. The CDR3 here is CSVDLSSGLTQYF. In DNA, the CDR3 is TGCAGCGTTGACCTATCTAGCGGGCTTACGCAGTATTTT.

The chain employs TRBV7-9 and TRBJ2-7; 12 nucleotides align to TRBD1. This CDR3 comprises 15 residues. Germline CDR1 reads SEHNR; CDR2 reads FQNEAQ (reference sequence). After removal of 5 bases from V and 8 bases from J, the junction contained 10 bases not matched to a gene. CDR3 nucleotides: TGTGCCAGCAGCGTTGGGACAGGGGGCAAAAGTAAGCAGTACTTC. It yields the protein CASSVGTGGKSKQYF. Combining the CDR3 with reference TRBV7-9 and TRBJ2-7 gives the whole variable domain DTGVSQNPRHKITKRGQNVTFRCDPISEHNRLYWYRQTLGQGPEFLTYFQNEAQLEKSRLLSDRFSAERPKGSFSTLEIQRTEQGDSAMYLCASSVGTGGKSKQYFGPGTRLTVT.

There are a few counts of this clonotype. The chain combines TRBV28 with TRBJ2-3, with 8 bases that match TRBD2. With 7 bases clipped from V and 0 bases from J, the junction kept 9 bases outside the gene matches. Germline CDR1 reads MDHEN; CDR2 reads SYDVKM. The CDR3 runs 16 residues. The CDR3 sequence is CASTLAGFTSTDTQYF. The CDR3 DNA sequence: TGTGCCAGCACTCTAGCGGGCTTTACTAGCACAGATACGCAGTATTTT.

A few counts support this clonotype. The chain links TRBV28 to TRBJ2-7; 16 nucleotides match TRBD2. The CDR3 runs to 18 residues. CDR1 is MDHEN, CDR2 SYDVKM, per germline. Unmatched junction bases numbered 10, after V lost 5 bases and J lost 3 bases. The CDR3 loop reads CASSPGTSGRAGLYEQYF. CDR3 coding DNA: TGTGCCAGCAGTCCGGGGACTAGCGGGAGGGCCGGCCTCTACGAGCAGTACTTC.

The chain recombines TRBV10-3 with TRBJ2-1; TRBD2 aligns across 15 bases. V shed 6 bases, J shed 5 bases, and the junction held 5 bases outside the gene matches. This CDR3 has 16 amino acids. The V gene's germline CDR1 is ENHRY and CDR2 SYGVKD. In nucleotides, the CDR3 is TGTGCCATCAGCAGGACTAGCGGGGGGGCGAACAATGAGCAGTTCTTC. It specifies CAISRTSGGANNEQFF.

A few counts support this clonotype. The CDR3 loop is CSAGDSLNSPLHF. DNA of the CDR3: TGCAGCGCTGGGGACAGCCTTAATTCACCCCTCCACTTT. This rearrangement joins TRBV29-1 to TRBJ1-6, with TRBD1 matching 7 bases. The CDR3 spans 13 residues. V trimming: 7 bases; J trimming: 6 bases; junction bases outside the gene matches: 6. The V gene's germline CDR1 is SQVTM and CDR2 ANQGSEA.

V usage is TRBV20-1 and J usage is TRBJ2-1; tentative D call: TRBD1 (6 bases). The germline V gene encodes CDR1 DFQATT and CDR2 SNEGSKA (reference sequence). The CDR3 is 16 amino acids. Trimming shortened V by 2 bases and J by 3 bases, and 17 bases separated the two germline ends. The CDR3 coding sequence is TGCAGTGCTAGAAGCCCCACAGGGAGAAACTACAATGAGCAGTTCTTC. The encoded protein is CSARSPTGRNYNEQFF.

The chain links TRBV6-2 or TRBV6-3 to TRBJ2-7, with a tentative D call TRBD1 (5 bases). CDR1 is MNHEY, CDR2 SVGEGT, per germline. Trimming took off 0 bases at V and 3 bases at J, with 15 bases between the two ends. This CDR3 region has 16 residues. This chain's CDR3 is CASSYSTQGRFYEQYF. CDR3 nucleotide sequence: TGTGCCAGCAGTTACTCCACGCAGGGTCGATTCTACGAGCAGTACTTC.

This clonotype was detected a few times. V is TRBV15 and J is TRBJ1-1; D gene ambiguous. In germline, CDR1 is LNHNV, CDR2 YYDKDF (reference sequence). Trimming pared 5 bases from V and 5 bases from J, leaving 12 bases between. This CDR3 contains 13 residues. CDR3 bases: TGTGCCACCAGCGCCTGGATCGGGACTGAAGCTTTCTTT. Its translation: CATSAWIGTEAFF.

This clonotype has only a few counts. The J gene is TRBJ1-2, the V gene TRBV5-6; no clear D gene. CDR3 length: 14 amino acids. Looked up from germline, CDR1 is SGHDT and CDR2 is YYEEEE. V was trimmed by 0 bases and J by 6 bases, leaving 12 bases between them. The chain's CDR3 is CASSLAGFDDGYTF. The CDR3 bases are TGTGCCAGCAGCTTGGCGGGGTTTGACGATGGCTACACCTTC.

This clonotype has only a few counts. V and J are TRBV4-2 and TRBJ2-3; TRBD2 matches 9 bases. CDR1 is LGHNA and CDR2 is YNFKEQ in the germline V gene. The CDR3 consists of 16 residues. The V segment lost 4 bases and the J segment 2 bases; nucleotides outside the gene matches: 7. CDR3 DNA: TGTGCCAGCAGCCTACGGGGCGGGGGGGTCACAGATACGCAGTATTTT. As protein: CASSLRGGGVTDTQYF.

This clonotype was counted ten times or more. The chain is built from TRBV10-3 and TRBJ2-1, with D possibly matching TRBD1 (6 bases). Trimming removed 7 bases at V and 0 bases at J, with 13 bases between. In germline, CDR1 is ENHRY, CDR2 SYGVKD. The CDR3 covers 15 residues. The CDR3 loop reads CAITPGQSSYNEQFF. The CDR3 coding sequence is TGTGCCATCACTCCGGGACAAAGCTCCTACAATGAGCAGTTCTTC.

The chain has TRBV29-1 and TRBJ1-1; D uncertain. Germline V lookup: CDR1 SQVTM, CDR2 ANQGSEA. The germline V and J ends were trimmed by 1 base and 5 bases, with 11 bases remaining between them. The CDR3 contains 13 residues. The CDR3 nucleotides are TGCAGCGTTGAAGTCTCCGGTGATACTGAAGCTTTCTTT. This encodes CSVEVSGDTEAFF. Full variable domain (missing parts from reference TRBV29-1 and TRBJ1-1): SAVISQKPSRDICQRGTSLTIQCQVDSQVTMMFWYRQQPGQSLTLIATANQGSEATYESGFVIDKFPISRPNLTFSTLTVSNMSPEDSSIYLCSVEVSGDTEAFFGQGTRLTVV.

This clonotype was counted a few times. The chain carries TRBV7-3 and TRBJ2-2, with 8 bases identical to TRBD1. Germline CDR1 is SGHTA and CDR2 is FQGTGA. V lost 4 bases to trimming and J lost 1 base; unmatched junction nucleotides: 5. The CDR3 totals 16 residues. The CDR3 coding sequence is TGTGCCAGCAGCTCATGGGGGACAGGGAACACCGGGGAGCTGTTTTTT. Its protein product is CASSSWGTGNTGELFF.

The gene calls are TRBV23-1 and TRBJ2-3; D remains ambiguous. TRBV23-1 is labeled an ORF, and its function is uncertain. This CDR3 is built from 12 residues. The V and J ends lost 2 bases and 7 bases respectively, with 7 bases between them. CDR3 sequence (DNA): TGCGCCAGCAGTCAAGGCCCGCATACGCAGTATTTT. It specifies CASSQGPHTQYF.

V is TRBV9 and J is TRBJ1-2; 11 bases align to TRBD1. CDR3 length: 17 amino acids. Germline assignment: CDR1 SGDLS and CDR2 YYNGEE. V lost 1 base, J lost 7 bases, and 12 bases stayed unmatched. The CDR3 is CASSVSGRTGGASGYTF. For the CDR3, the DNA is TGTGCCAGCAGCGTATCGGGGCGGACAGGGGGCGCATCTGGCTACACCTTC.

The V gene is TRBV6-5, the J gene TRBJ2-7; D may be TRBD1 (6 bases). This CDR3 has 15 amino acids. Germline CDR1 is MNHEY and CDR2 is SVGAGI. The V and J ends lost 4 bases and 2 bases respectively, with 15 bases between them. CDR3: CASSSTGSGPYEQYF. The CDR3 region has the DNA TGTGCCAGCAGTTCGACAGGCTCAGGACCCTACGAGCAGTACTTC.

The chain employs TRBV6-2 or TRBV6-3 and TRBJ2-7; D is undetermined. V shed 2 bases and J shed 5 bases, with 7 bases lying between them. This CDR3 spans 12 amino acids. Germline CDR1 and CDR2: MNHEY and SVGEGT. This CDR3 reads CASSYPTHEQYF. Written as DNA, the CDR3 is TGTGCCAGCAGTTACCCAACACACGAGCAGTACTTC.